The entry below gives a single TCR beta chain sequence along with its context. As yet, its antigen is unknown. The sample is drawn from a study of OX40 agonist ivuxolimab in advanced cancers. Study-level background: Eligibility admitted prior anti-PD-1, anti-PD-L1 or anti-CTLA-4 therapy; around 41% had some. Study-wide findings and caveats: Clonal expansion from baseline to week 6 occurred in both CD4+ and CD8+ T cells. More expanded clones were seen, on average, in CD8+ T cells than in CD4+. Low levels of normalized T-cell clonal expansion also appeared in some nonresponders.

Only in-frame clones appear in the TCRdb table, and some are missing; sequencing was by immunoSEQ multiplex PCR. The sample records tens of thousands of clones, 90% to 95% being singletons. The CDR3 runs 12 residues. V was cut by 6 bases and J by 8 bases, with 10 bases left in between. Germline V gene data show CDR1 as LNHDA and CDR2 as SQIVND (reference sequence). This chain uses TRBV19 with TRBJ1-4, with D unclear. The sequence derives from an adult with an advanced solid tumor such as melanoma, head and neck, liver or kidney cancer. The sequenced sample was CD4+ or CD8+ T cells sorted from blood, obtained in a trial of the OX40 agonist ivuxolimab. This CDR3 reads CASRIRGEKLFF. The DNA for the CDR3 is TGTGCCAGTAGGATACGGGGAGAAAAACTGTTTTTT. Supplemented by reference TRBV19 and TRBJ1-4, the full variable domain reads DGGITQSPKYLFRKEGQNVTLSCEQNLNHDAMYWYRQDPGQGLRLIYYSQIVNDFQKGDIAEGYSVSREKKESFPLTVTSAQKNPTAFYLCASRIRGEKLFFGSGTQLSVL.